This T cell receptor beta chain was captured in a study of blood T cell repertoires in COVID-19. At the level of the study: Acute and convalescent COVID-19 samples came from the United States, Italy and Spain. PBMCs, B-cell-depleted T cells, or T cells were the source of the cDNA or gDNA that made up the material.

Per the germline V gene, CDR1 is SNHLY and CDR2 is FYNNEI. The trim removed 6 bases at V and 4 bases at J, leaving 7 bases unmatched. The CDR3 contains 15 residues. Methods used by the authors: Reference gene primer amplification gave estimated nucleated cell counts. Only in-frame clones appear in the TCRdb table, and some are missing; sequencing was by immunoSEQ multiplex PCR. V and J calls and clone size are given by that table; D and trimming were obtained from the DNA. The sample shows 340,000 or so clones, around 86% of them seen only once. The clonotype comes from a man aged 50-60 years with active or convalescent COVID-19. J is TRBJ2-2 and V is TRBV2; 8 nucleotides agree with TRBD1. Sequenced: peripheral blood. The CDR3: CASSVGTGITGELFF. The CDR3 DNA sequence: TGTGCCAGCAGCGTGGGGACAGGAATCACCGGGGAGCTGTTTTTT.